The 19 T cell receptor beta chains reported below all come from one sample, sequenced in a study of T cells after yellow fever vaccination. TCRdb reprocessed the 5' RACE reads via MiXCR and lists one record per CDR3 protein. The sample has 620,000 or so distinct CDR3 sequences, roughly an eighth seen once. Here the sequenced sample was PBMCs, taken on the day of the yellow fever booster vaccination. These receptors were collected from a man aged 25-40 years who received the YFV17D yellow fever vaccine.

The chain uses TRBV20-1 and TRBJ2-1, with TRBD2 matching 9 bases. Germline V CDR1 and CDR2: DFQATT, SNEGSKA (reference sequence). J lost 6 bases, V lost 6 bases, and 9 bases had no gene match. This CDR3 region has 14 residues. The CDR3 protein is CSARIAGVINEQFF. Written as DNA, the CDR3 is TGCAGTGCCCGGATAGCGGGAGTAATCAATGAGCAGTTCTTC.

The J gene is TRBJ2-5, the V gene TRBV6-2 or TRBV6-3; D gene unclear. The ends were cut back, 0 bases at V and 5 bases at J, with 7 bases in the middle. Germline values: CDR1 MNHEY, CDR2 SVGEGT. CDR3 length: 13 residues. The CDR3 DNA reads as TGTGCCAGCAGTTACTCGCCGTGGGAGACCCAGTACTTC. This translates into CASSYSPWETQYF.

This clonotype turned up a few times. This chain joins TRBV7-2 and TRBJ2-7; TRBD1 might be the D (6 bases). Trimming took off 4 bases at V and 1 base at J, with 11 bases between the two ends. This CDR3 has 14 residues. The germline gives CDR1 SGHTA, CDR2 FQGNSA. The CDR3 loop is CASSSDSESYEQYF. DNA for the CDR3: TGTGCCAGCAGCTCGGACAGCGAATCCTACGAGCAGTACTTC.

This chain links TRBV7-2 with TRBJ2-5; D is ambiguous. The length of the CDR3 is 15 residues. CDR1 is SGHTA, CDR2 FQGNSA, per germline. V lost 5 bases and J 4 bases, leaving 17 bases between the germline ends. CDR3 sequence (DNA): TGTGCCAGCAGCACCACGGCAACTATGGGAGAGACCCAGTACTTC. This sequence encodes CASSTTATMGETQYF.

The genes are TRBV5-5 and TRBJ2-1; 7 nucleotides line up with TRBD1. V shed 3 bases and J 7 bases; nucleotides not matched to a gene: 7. CDR1 is SGHKS, CDR2 YYEKEE, per germline (reference sequence). The CDR3 has 14 residues. CDR3: CASSWDSFRNEQFF. CDR3 DNA sequence: TGTGCCAGCAGCTGGGACAGTTTCAGAAATGAGCAGTTCTTC.

The chain has TRBV5-5 and TRBJ2-1, with D perhaps TRBD2 (7 bases). The CDR3 contains 16 residues. Germline CDR1 and CDR2: SGHKS and YYEKEE (reference sequence). Trimming left V 0 bases short and J 4 bases short, with 14 bases between. CDR3 amino acids: CASSLGGAGAYNEQFF. In DNA form, the CDR3 reads TGTGCCAGCAGCTTGGGGGGGGCGGGAGCGTACAATGAGCAGTTCTTC. The variable domain in full, with the rest retrieved from reference TRBV5-5 and TRBJ2-1, is DAGVTQSPTHLIKTRGQQVTLRCSPISGHKSVSWYQQVLGQGPQFIFQYYEKEERGRGNFPDRFSARQFPNYSSELNVNALLLGDSALYLCASSLGGAGAYNEQFFGPGTRLTVL.

The V gene is TRBV10-3, the J gene TRBJ2-7; possible D gene TRBD2, 7 bases. V lost 3 bases to trimming and J lost 2 bases, with 11 bases between them. Germline assignment: CDR1 ENHRY and CDR2 SYGVKD. This CDR3 is built from 14 residues. The CDR3 DNA reads TGTGCCATCAGTGAAGGAGGGGGGGCCTACGAGCAGTACTTC. This codes for CAISEGGGAYEQYF.

The rearrangement joins TRBV12-3 or TRBV12-4 to TRBJ2-1; TRBD2 agrees at 9 bases. CDR3 length equals 13 residues. The trim removed 8 bases at V and 7 bases at J, leaving 6 bases unmatched. CDR3 protein: CASRIAGVNEQFF. The CDR3 DNA follows: TGTGCCAGCCGCATAGCGGGAGTGAATGAGCAGTTCTTC.

This clonotype has ten or more counts. The V gene is TRBV5-1, the J gene TRBJ2-1, with 10 bases lining up with TRBD2. V lost 1 base and J lost 2; bases outside the gene matches: 3. The CDR3 totals 16 residues. The germline CDR1 and CDR2 sequences are SGHRS and YFSETQ. The chain's CDR3 is CASSLTSGKAYNEQFF. Here the CDR3 DNA reads TGCGCCAGCAGCTTGACTAGCGGGAAGGCCTACAATGAGCAGTTCTTC. Full variable domain (rest looked up from reference TRBV5-1 and TRBJ2-1): KAGVTQTPRYLIKTRGQQVTLSCSPISGHRSVSWYQQTPGQGLQFLFEYFSETQRNKGNFPGRFSGRQFSNSRSEMNVSTLELGDSALYLCASSLTSGKAYNEQFFGPGTRLTVL.

The chain recombines TRBV20-1 with TRBJ1-4, with D possibly TRBD1 on 5 matching bases. This CDR3 is built from 12 residues. CDR1 DFQATT and CDR2 SNEGSKA come from the germline V gene (reference sequence). Trimming left V 7 bases short and J 4 bases short, with 10 bases between. Here the CDR3 DNA reads TGCAGTGGGGGACTGAGTAATGAAAAACTGTTTTTT. Amino acids: CSGGLSNEKLFF.

This clonotype was observed a handful of times. The rearrangement links TRBV3-1 to TRBJ2-5, with TRBD2 matching over 11 bases. The CDR3 length is 17 residues. From germline, CDR1 is LGHDT and CDR2 YNNKEL (reference sequence). The ends lost 0 bases at V and 4 bases at J; junction bases unmatched: 7. DNA for the CDR3: TGTGCCAGCAGCCAAGAGATACTAGCGGGAGTGGGAGAGACCCAGTACTTC. This gives the protein CASSQEILAGVGETQYF.

This clonotype appeared a few times. This chain joins TRBV4-2 and TRBJ2-1; D may be TRBD2 (6 bases). V was pared by 1 base and J by 4 bases, with 23 bases between. CDR1 is LGHNA and CDR2 is YNFKEQ in the germline V gene. The length of the CDR3 is 19 residues. CDR3 coding DNA: TGTGCCAGCAGCCAAGGCGGGCCAAACCGGGGTAGCGGTTACAATGAGCAGTTCTTC. It yields the protein CASSQGGPNRGSGYNEQFF.

The sample holds a few counts of this clonotype. The CDR3 nucleotides read TGCAGCGTTGAATCGGCTAGCGGAATCAATGAGCAGTTCTTC. It is translated as CSVESASGINEQFF. The chain carries TRBV29-1 and TRBJ2-1; 7 positions match TRBD2. Germline V gives CDR1 SQVTM, CDR2 ANQGSEA. The CDR3 is 14 amino acids. The trim removed 2 bases at V and 6 bases at J, leaving 7 bases unmatched.

The sample holds a few counts of this clonotype. The V and J genes are TRBV20-1 and TRBJ2-4; 9 nucleotides align to TRBD2. The length of the CDR3 is 13 residues. Germline V CDR1 and CDR2: DFQATT, SNEGSKA (reference sequence). The V and J ends lost 6 bases and 6 bases, in that order; junction bases with no gene match: 6. CDR3 sequence: CSADSGSGNIQYF. CDR3 sequence (DNA): TGCAGTGCGGATAGCGGGAGTGGAAACATTCAGTACTTC.

In its sample, this clonotype was seen a few times. The chain is built from TRBV5-1 and TRBJ2-1, with 7 bases aligning to TRBD2. Trimming took 4 bases from V and 12 from J; bases not matched to a gene: 7. The CDR3 spans 12 residues. From germline, CDR1 is SGHRS and CDR2 YFSETQ. CDR3 residues: CASSGQRDTQFF. CDR3 nucleotide sequence: TGCGCCAGCAGCGGGCAGCGGGATACGCAGTTCTTC. The full variable domain, with the rest looked up from reference TRBV5-1 and TRBJ2-1, is KAGVTQTPRYLIKTRGQQVTLSCSPISGHRSVSWYQQTPGQGLQFLFEYFSETQRNKGNFPGRFSGRQFSNSRSEMNVSTLELGDSALYLCASSGQRDTQFFGPGTRLTVL.

The table lists this clonotype with a few counts. The chain links TRBV12-3 or TRBV12-4 to TRBJ1-2; D remains ambiguous. This CDR3 is 14 amino acids long. Trimming cost V 4 bases and J 6 bases, with 15 bases left between them. The CDR3 sequence: CASSSGLREDGYTF. The DNA for the CDR3 is TGTGCCAGCAGTTCCGGCCTCCGGGAGGATGGCTACACCTTC.

This clonotype was counted many times. The chain uses TRBV4-3 and TRBJ2-7; 10 nucleotides agree with TRBD2. The CDR3 is 15 amino acids. The trim removed 3 bases at V and 1 base at J, leaving 3 bases unmatched. Germline V CDR1 and CDR2: LGHNA, YSLEER. CDR3: CASSQLAGVSYEQYF. The CDR3 nucleotides are TGCGCCAGCAGCCAGCTAGCGGGGGTATCCTACGAGCAGTACTTC.

The rearrangement links TRBV12-3 or TRBV12-4 to TRBJ2-4, with 9 bases identical to TRBD1. The J segment lost 6 bases and the V segment lost 2 bases, leaving 2 bases of the junction unmatched. The CDR3 loop spans 14 amino acids. In nucleotides, the CDR3 is TGTGCCAGCAGTTTACGGGGACAGGGAAACATTCAGTACTTC. It is translated as CASSLRGQGNIQYF.

This clonotype has just a few counts. J is TRBJ1-1 and V is TRBV12-3 or TRBV12-4; weak D call: TRBD1 (5 bases). CDR3 length: 14 amino acids. Trimming stripped 9 bases from V and 0 bases from J, with 14 bases between. CDR3 sequence: CASGLGGMNTEAFF. CDR3 in DNA: TGTGCCAGTGGGCTTGGGGGTATGAACACTGAAGCTTTCTTT.